This T cell receptor beta chain emerged from a study of cytomegalovirus exposure and HLA in healthy donors. Overall study results and limits: An analysis done earlier found most TCR beta V segments productive about 90% or about 30% of the time. Sequencing likely caused a cluster of highly shared sequence variants.

This CDR3 is built from 13 residues. The germline gives CDR1 GTSNPN, CDR2 SVGIG (reference sequence). V was shortened by 3 bases and J by 3 bases, with 6 bases between the two germline ends. PCR involved 60 Vbeta and 13 Jbeta primers. Data came from immunoSEQ multiplex PCR; TCRdb stores just in-frame clones and leaves some out. Of roughly 180,000 clones in the sample, 84% were seen once. Points on this clone: Its antigen is unidentified.

This TCR was recovered from a boy aged 5-17 years in good health and CMV-seronegative. The chain links TRBV30 to TRBJ2-6; D is ambiguous. The sequencing input was PBMCs. DNA of the CDR3: TGTGCCTGGAGAGCGAGTGGGGCCAACGTCCTGACTTTC. It is translated as CAWRASGANVLTF. Looking up the rest from reference TRBV30 and TRBJ2-6 gives the full variable domain: SQTIHQWPATLVQPVGSPLSLECTVEGTSNPNLYWYRQAAGRGLQLLFYSVGIGQISSEVPQNLSASRPQDRQFILSSKKLLLSDSGFYLCAWRASGANVLTFGAGSRLTVL.